These 10 T cell receptor beta chains were all obtained from the same sample, sequenced in a study of blood T cell repertoires in COVID-19. Assay used: immunoSEQ multiplex PCR; TCRdb lists only in-frame clones, some missing. Found here are just under 350,000 clones, over 70% of them singletons; the top ten hold about 6.3%. Sequencing input: peripheral blood. Receptors were obtained from a woman aged 50 to 60 with COVID-19, enrolled during active disease.

The rearrangement links TRBV29-1 to TRBJ2-1, with a possible D match to TRBD1 (7 bases). V lost 4 bases and J 7 bases, leaving 17 bases between the germline ends. CDR3 size: 14 residues. CDR1 and CDR2 from the germline V gene are SQVTM and ANQGSEA. CDR3 DNA sequence: TGCAGCGTTGGTCTGGGCAGGGGGGAGAATGAGCAGTTCTTC. Translated: CSVGLGRGENEQFF.

The chain uses TRBV20-1 and TRBJ1-4; perhaps TRBD1 as D (5 bases). The CDR3 runs to 11 residues. Per the germline V gene, CDR1 is DFQATT and CDR2 is SNEGSKA (reference sequence). The CDR3 sequence is CGGMGGEKLFF. CDR3 DNA: TGCGGAGGGATGGGGGGGGAAAAACTGTTTTTT.

This rearrangement joins TRBV7-3 to TRBJ2-2; TRBD1 might be the D (6 bases). CDR3 length: 14 residues. The V gene lost 5 bases and the J gene lost 2 bases, with 9 bases spanning the gap. Germline V gene data show CDR1 as SGHTA and CDR2 as FQGTGA. CDR3 amino acids: CASSVQGNTGELFF. The CDR3 bases are TGTGCCAGCAGCGTACAGGGTAACACCGGGGAGCTGTTTTTT.

A single count supports this clone. The CDR3 loop is CASIGTLNQPQHF. CDR3 bases: TGTGCCAGCATCGGGACACTCAATCAGCCCCAGCATTTT. The V gene is TRBV6-5, the J gene TRBJ1-5; TRBD1 might be the D (6 bases). The germline V and J ends were trimmed by 7 bases and 3 bases, with 10 bases remaining between them. Germline assignment: CDR1 MNHEY and CDR2 SVGAGI. CDR3 length: 13 residues.

This clone showed up just a few times. The chain joins TRBV5-1 to TRBJ1-3; TRBD1 agrees at 8 bases. Trimming at V came to 2 bases and at J to 8 bases, leaving 6 bases not matched to a gene. Germline CDR1 and CDR2: SGHRS and YFSETQ. The CDR3 extends over 14 amino acids. The CDR3 loop reads CASSFGQGWDTIYF. CDR3 nucleotide sequence: TGCGCCAGCAGCTTTGGACAGGGTTGGGACACCATATATTTT.

The chain joins TRBV6-5 to TRBJ2-3, with D perhaps TRBD2 (5 bases). In germline, CDR1 is MNHEY, CDR2 SVGAGI. The ends were cut back, 7 bases at V and 0 bases at J, with 11 bases in the middle. The CDR3 is 14 residues long. CDR3 DNA: TGTGCCAGCAAGATAAGCGGAAGCACAGATACGCAGTATTTT. The encoded protein is CASKISGSTDTQYF.

The chain carries TRBV3-1 (or the pseudogene TRBV3-2) and TRBJ2-3, with D tentatively TRBD2 (6 bases). Germline loops: CDR1 LGHDT, CDR2 YNNKEL (reference sequence). The CDR3 runs 13 residues. Trimming left V 0 bases short and J 9 bases short, with 10 bases between. Written as DNA, the CDR3 is TGTGCCAGCAGCCAAGATCTACGGGGGACGCAGTATTTT. Its translation: CASSQDLRGTQYF.

The chain carries TRBV18 and TRBJ2-5; 8 bases map to TRBD1. Germline CDR1 and CDR2: KGHSH and LQKENI. CDR3 length equals 15 residues. With 3 bases clipped from V and 4 bases from J, the junction kept 7 bases outside the gene matches. The CDR3 sequence is CASSPGQGFSETQYF. The CDR3 DNA follows: TGTGCCAGCTCACCTGGACAGGGTTTTTCAGAGACCCAGTACTTC.

Written as DNA, the CDR3 is TGTGCCAGCAGCGTACCGTCTCTGGGGGGATCTAACTATGGCTACACCTTC. Translation: CASSVPSLGGSNYGYTF. The chain employs TRBV9 and TRBJ1-2, with D possibly being TRBD1 (5 bases). In germline, CDR1 is SGDLS, CDR2 YYNGEE. CDR3 length equals 17 residues. The V end was cut by 1 base, the J end by 0 bases, with 16 bases between.

DNA of the CDR3: TGTGCCAGCAGTGACCCGAGGAGGAGGACAGATACGCAGTATTTT. Protein: CASSDPRRRTDTQYF. The chain carries TRBV25-1 and TRBJ2-3, with a possible D match to TRBD2 (5 bases). The V and J ends lost 3 bases and 3 bases respectively, with 13 bases between them. The CDR3 is made up of 15 amino acids. Germline V gives CDR1 MGHDK, CDR2 SYGVNS.